This entry features one T cell receptor (beta chain) sequence. These data come from a study of blood T cell repertoires in COVID-19. Per the authors' pipeline: How many nucleated cells were present was estimated from reference gene primer amplification. The method was immunoSEQ multiplex PCR; TCRdb's version includes in-frame clones alone and lacks a portion of them. D and trimming come from the DNA, and the V and J calls and clone size come from that table. The table lists about 320,000 clones, 80% to 90% of them singletons. This CDR3 is built from 14 residues. V lost 3 bases and J lost 5, with 13 bases in between. CDR1 is LNHDA and CDR2 is SQIVND in the germline V gene (reference sequence).

The chain is built from TRBV19 and TRBJ1-1, with D perhaps TRBD1 (6 bases). The sample taken for sequencing was peripheral blood. The TCR was taken from a man aged 18-30 years who had recovered from COVID-19. CDR3 nucleotides: TGTGCCAGTAGTATTGGGGGCTCAAGGACTGAAGCTTTCTTT. This sequence encodes CASSIGGSRTEAFF.